This T cell receptor (beta chain) comes out of a study of response to subunit inactivated influenza vaccine (dated by TCRdb to 2017 to 2018). At the level of the whole study: Deep quantitative T cell receptor repertoire profiling was used in the study to track responses to a trivalent subunit inactivated influenza vaccine.

In its sample, this clonotype was seen a few times. Which antigen it targets is not known. Base qualities are not at hand, and no much larger clone is one base apart. What the study reported, not specific to this receptor: It was suggested by the authors that each seasonal influenza vaccination may recruit only a limited number of new T cells.

The library was produced with RT-PCR. This sample was sequenced with an Illumina HiSeq 2500. TCRdb took the public reads, trimmed them with fastp at Q25, ran MiXCR for clone calling and kept in-frame beta chains. Each entry merges the rows of one CDR3 protein and shows their most common DNA and genes. The sample yields over 150,000 distinct CDR3 sequences; about 10% were counted once. The ten largest clones capture roughly a third of the sample. The source is a man aged 50-75 years who received an inactivated influenza vaccine. Donor details come from another sample of the same person, matched by shared clones. This material consisted of CD8+ T cells sorted from PBMCs, taken less than 25 months after vaccination.

The CDR3 corresponds to CASSQWGPYNSPLHF. In nucleotide form, the sequence is TGTGCCAGCAGCCAATGGGGACCCTATAATTCACCCCTCCACTTT. This chain is built from TRBV16 and TRBJ1-6; matching of 5 bases hints at TRBD1 as the D gene. Looking up the germline V gene yields CDR1 KGHSY and CDR2 FQNENV. Between the V and J ends, shortened by 1 base and 2 bases respectively, the junction contains 6 bases. Taken from cysteine to phenylalanine, the CDR3 has 15 residues. The read is trimmed to its CDR3 DNA, 45 bases read in frame from base 1.